This TCR beta chain originates from a study of T cell changes during pregnancy in multiple sclerosis. Germline CDR1 is LGHNA and CDR2 is YSLEER. V shed 0 bases and J 4 bases; nucleotides not matched to a gene: 11. This CDR3 contains 18 residues. The data were produced by immunoSEQ multiplex PCR, yet TCRdb's version contains in-frame clones alone and is incomplete. The sample yields about 31,000 clones, 90% seen once. This clone was picked up one time. Here the sequenced sample was CD8+ T cells from peripheral blood mononuclear cells, taken in the second trimester of pregnancy. The receptor was derived from a female donor with multiple sclerosis, enrolled in a pregnancy study. The chain carries TRBV4-3 and TRBJ2-5; 10 bases are shared with TRBD2. CDR3 loop: CASSQDISGTSVGETQYF. The DNA of the CDR3 is TGCGCCAGCAGCCAAGATATTTCCGGGACTAGCGTCGGAGAGACCCAGTACTTC.